This T cell receptor (beta chain) was found in a study of human versus mouse CDR3 diversity and MHC coevolution. Background on the study: Between roughly 0.6 x 10^7 and 1.8 x 10^7 valid reads came from each sample.

Naive CD4 T cells, CD45RO-negative and CD62L-positive, were flow-sorted from PBMCs. To note about this clone: No antigen is known for it.

General observations from the study: Clonal inequality was lowest in most of the three human donors. iCHAO1 estimated the human TCR beta repertoire at 1.5 million to 2 million clonotypes.

Produced via immunoSEQ multiplex PCR; TCRdb's table is partial and in-frame only. Found here are about 60,000 clones, around 94% of them singletons; the top ten hold 15% to 20%. The sample consisted of naive CD4+ T cells from blood. Subset meaning: CD45RO-negative CD62L-positive naive CD4 T cells. The TCR was taken from a person in their 60s in good health.

The CDR3 sequence is CASSFQGGTQETQYF. The CDR3 coding sequence is TGTGCCAGCAGCTTCCAGGGGGGAACTCAAGAGACCCAGTACTTC. This rearrangement joins TRBV7-3 to TRBJ2-5, with D possibly being TRBD1 (7 bases). The CDR3 has 15 residues. Trimming took 3 bases from V and 2 from J, leaving 13 bases between them. In germline, CDR1 is SGHTA, CDR2 FQGTGA.